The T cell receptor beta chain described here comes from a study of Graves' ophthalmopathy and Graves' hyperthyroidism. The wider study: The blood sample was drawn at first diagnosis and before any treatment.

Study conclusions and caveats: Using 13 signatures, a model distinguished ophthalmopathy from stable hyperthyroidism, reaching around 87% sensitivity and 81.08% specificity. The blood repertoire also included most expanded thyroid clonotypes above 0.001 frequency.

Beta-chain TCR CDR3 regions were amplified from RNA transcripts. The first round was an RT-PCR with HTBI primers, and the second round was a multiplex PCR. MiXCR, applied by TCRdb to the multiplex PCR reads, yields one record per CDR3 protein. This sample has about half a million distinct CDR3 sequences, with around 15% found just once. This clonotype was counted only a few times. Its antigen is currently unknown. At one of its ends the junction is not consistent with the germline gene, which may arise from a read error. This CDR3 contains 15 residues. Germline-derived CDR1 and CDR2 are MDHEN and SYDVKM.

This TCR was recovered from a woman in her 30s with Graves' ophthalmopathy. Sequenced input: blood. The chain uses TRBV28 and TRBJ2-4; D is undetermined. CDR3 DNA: TGTGCCAGCAGTTTATGGCAGACCGACAAAAACATTAAGTACTTC. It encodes CASSLWQTDKNIKYF.